These 31 T cell receptor beta chains originate from one sample sequenced in a study of response to subunit inactivated influenza vaccine. TCRdb reprocessed the RT-PCR reads via MiXCR and lists one record per CDR3 protein. Among around 470,000 distinct CDR3 sequences listed, under 8.5% were seen once. The starting material was PBMCs from blood, obtained less than 30 months after vaccination. These receptors all come from a man aged 50 to 75 who received an inactivated influenza vaccine.

This sequence joins TRBV18 and TRBJ1-5, with D uncertain. CDR1 is KGHSH, CDR2 LQKENI, per germline. Trimming stripped 4 bases from V and 7 bases from J, with 11 bases between. The CDR3 runs 13 residues. CDR3 DNA sequence: TGTGCCAGCTCACGAGAGGTAGGACAGCCCCAGCATTTT. Translated, it gives CASSREVGQPQHF.

In its sample, this clonotype was seen a few times. The rearrangement links TRBV7-6 to TRBJ2-1; D possibly corresponds to TRBD2 (5 bases). V lost 5 bases to trimming and J lost 15 bases, with 20 bases between them. Germline CDR1 SGHVS, CDR2 FNYEAQ. This CDR3 has 13 amino acids. The CDR3 DNA reads as TGTGCCAGCAGCCCCCGGGTTAGGACTCCGGTGTTCTTC. Translating gives CASSPRVRTPVFF.

This clonotype was seen only a few times. V and J are TRBV29-1 and TRBJ2-2; D not certain. Germline assignment: CDR1 SQVTM and CDR2 ANQGSEA. The V gene lost 4 bases and the J gene lost 3 bases, with 9 bases spanning the gap. The CDR3 is 13 residues long. The CDR3 nucleotides read TGCAGCGTTGTGTCGTCTCACACCGGGGAGCTGTTTTTT. Translating it yields CSVVSSHTGELFF.

The V and J genes are TRBV29-1 and TRBJ1-1; D call uncertain. CDR1 and CDR2 from the germline V gene are SQVTM and ANQGSEA. The length of the CDR3 is 13 residues. Trimming cost V 7 bases and J 3 bases, with 15 bases left between them. DNA for the CDR3: TGCAGCGCATGTCTAAGGTTCGACACTGAAGCTTTCTTT. It is translated as CSACLRFDTEAFF.

The chain carries TRBV28 and TRBJ2-7, with a weak D call TRBD2 (6 bases). CDR1 and CDR2 (germline): MDHEN, SYDVKM. Trimming took off 5 bases at V and 6 bases at J, with 23 bases between the two ends. This CDR3 region has 16 residues. The CDR3 coding sequence is TGTGCCAGCAGTCGGTTCTCCTTGCGGAGGGCACCCGAGCAGTACTTC. Translation gives CASSRFSLRRAPEQYF.

The chain employs TRBV12-3 or TRBV12-4 and TRBJ1-6, with D uncertain. This CDR3 is 15 amino acids long. V was trimmed by 6 bases and J by 5 bases, leaving 14 bases between them. CDR3 in amino acids: CASRLGRDDNSPLHF. The CDR3 DNA reads as TGTGCCAGCAGGTTGGGTAGGGATGATAATTCACCCCTCCACTTT.

The rearrangement uses TRBV27 and TRBJ2-1; 9 nucleotides line up with TRBD1. The V and J ends lost 6 bases and 7 bases, in that order; junction bases with no gene match: 10. Germline CDR1 MNHEY, CDR2 SMNVEV (reference sequence). This CDR3 has 15 amino acids. The CDR3 nucleotides read TGTGCCAGCAGATTCGGGGACAGGGTGTGGAATGAGCAGTTCTTC. This encodes CASRFGDRVWNEQFF.

The chain has TRBV5-1 and TRBJ1-1; 7 positions match TRBD1. CDR3 length: 13 amino acids. Germline CDR1 is SGHRS and CDR2 is YFSETQ. J gave up 4 bases and V 4 bases, and 4 bases lay outside the gene matches. The CDR3 sequence is CASSPQGPTEAFF. CDR3 nucleotides: TGCGCCAGCAGCCCACAGGGGCCCACTGAAGCTTTCTTT.

This clonotype was observed a handful of times. The rearrangement joins TRBV12-3 or TRBV12-4 to TRBJ1-3; D is ambiguous. The CDR3 covers 14 residues. V shed 1 base and J shed 2 bases, with 6 bases lying between them. This CDR3 is CASSLVAAGNTIYF. The CDR3 DNA sequence: TGTGCCAGCAGTTTAGTAGCGGCTGGAAACACCATATATTTT.

This clonotype was observed a few times. The rearrangement uses TRBV6-4 and TRBJ2-7, with unresolved D. In germline, CDR1 is MRHNA, CDR2 SNTAGT. The CDR3 contains 16 residues. V was cut by 0 bases and J by 0 bases, with 12 bases left in between. Here the CDR3 reads CASSDSSGQSSYEQYF. The CDR3 nucleotides are TGTGCCAGCAGTGACTCGTCAGGTCAAAGCTCCTACGAGCAGTACTTC.

The table lists this clonotype with a few counts. The gene calls are TRBV5-1 and TRBJ2-7; D may correspond to TRBD1 or TRBD2 (6 bases each). Trimming left V 4 bases short and J 2 bases short, with 25 bases between. Germline-derived CDR1 and CDR2 are SGHRS and YFSETQ. CDR3 length: 18 amino acids. The CDR3 here is CASSRTRGLITATYEQYF. In nucleotides, the CDR3 is TGCGCCAGCAGCCGCACTCGGGGGCTAATCACTGCGACCTACGAGCAGTACTTC.

This clonotype was counted between two and nine times. The chain links TRBV4-1 to TRBJ2-2; D unclear. CDR1 is MGHRA and CDR2 is YSYEKL in the germline V gene. The CDR3 sequence is 13 residues long. Trimming took off 1 base at V and 7 bases at J, with 7 bases between the two ends. The CDR3 region has the DNA TGCGCCAGCAGCCAAGGTCGGTACGGGGAGCTGTTTTTT. Protein product: CASSQGRYGELFF.

The genes are TRBV7-2 and TRBJ2-7, with TRBD2 as a possible D gene (5 bases). Trimming shortened V by 0 bases and J by 4 bases, and 13 bases separated the two germline ends. Germline assignment: CDR1 SGHTA and CDR2 FQGNSA. The CDR3 has 15 residues. The CDR3 DNA reads as TGTGCCAGCAGCTTAGCAACCGGGGAAGGATACGAGCAGTACTTC. Protein product: CASSLATGEGYEQYF.

The rearrangement links TRBV18 to TRBJ2-3; 12 positions match TRBD2. V was clipped by 9 bases and J by 7 bases; unmatched bases: 14. CDR3 length equals 16 residues. Germline lookup yields CDR1 KGHSH and CDR2 LQKENI. DNA of the CDR3: TGTGCCAGTTCTATCACCCTCACTAGCGGGGGGAATACGCAGTATTTT. The encoded protein is CASSITLTSGGNTQYF.

This clonotype has at least ten counts. This chain links TRBV11-2 with TRBJ2-1; no firm D call. This CDR3 comprises 12 residues. CDR1 SGHAT and CDR2 FQNNGV come from the germline V gene. V lost 6 bases, J lost 8 bases, and 11 bases lay in between. CDR3 sequence (DNA): TGTGCCAGCAGATTTTACTCCGATGAGCAGTTCTTC. The encoded protein is CASRFYSDEQFF.

This clonotype was found a few times. This chain joins TRBV6-1 and TRBJ2-3; no clear D gene. CDR1 is MNHNS, CDR2 SASEGT, per germline. This CDR3 has 15 amino acids. The V end lost 2 bases, the J end lost 2 bases, and 11 bases lay between the germline ends. CDR3: CASSEWRGYTDTQYF. The CDR3 DNA sequence: TGTGCCAGCAGTGAATGGAGAGGATACACAGATACGCAGTATTTT.

This sequence joins TRBV5-1 and TRBJ1-6; D unresolved. The CDR3 has 20 amino acids. Between the trimmed V and J ends, which lost 2 bases and 0 bases, there was a span of 21 bases. In germline, CDR1 is SGHRS, CDR2 YFSETQ. This CDR3 reads CASSLVRLEDLSSYNSPLHF. CDR3 sequence (DNA): TGCGCCAGCAGCTTAGTTCGCCTTGAGGACCTGAGCTCCTATAATTCACCCCTCCACTTT.

This clonotype was counted only a few times. This chain links TRBV4-2 with TRBJ2-7; 8 bases align to TRBD1. The CDR3 runs 18 residues. Trimming took 0 bases from V and 6 from J; bases not matched to a gene: 16. Germline values: CDR1 LGHNA, CDR2 YNFKEQ. In DNA form, the CDR3 reads TGTGCCAGCAGCCAAGACAGGTTTATCACAGGGGGTAGGGGCGAGCAGTACTTC. This sequence encodes CASSQDRFITGGRGEQYF.

The sample holds a few counts of this clonotype. V is TRBV11-1 and J is TRBJ2-7; D is possibly TRBD1 or TRBD2 (5 bases each). This CDR3 has 14 amino acids. Germline lookup yields CDR1 SGHAT and CDR2 FQDESV (reference sequence). Trimming stripped 1 base from V and 6 bases from J, with 13 bases between. The CDR3 here is CASSLVGFGAEQYF. The CDR3 DNA follows: TGTGCCAGCAGCTTAGTTGGTTTCGGGGCCGAGCAGTACTTC.

This clonotype occurred many times. The rearrangement joins TRBV7-2 to TRBJ1-2; D is ambiguous. Germline values: CDR1 SGHTA, CDR2 FQGNSA. This CDR3 comprises 16 residues. V lost 5 bases and J 0 bases, leaving 16 bases between the germline ends. The chain's CDR3 is CASSNGLISANYGYTF. In DNA form, the CDR3 reads TGTGCCAGCAGCAACGGCCTAATCTCAGCTAACTATGGCTACACCTTC.

This clonotype came up many times. The V call is TRBV6-2 or TRBV6-3, the J call TRBJ1-5; tentatively, D is TRBD1 (5 bases). V was shortened by 2 bases and J by 0 bases, with 23 bases between the two germline ends. In germline, CDR1 is MNHEY, CDR2 SVGEGT. The CDR3 is 20 amino acids. CDR3 sequence (DNA): TGTGCCAGCAGTTACACTAACCAATTACAGGACGTCTATAGCAATCAGCCCCAGCATTTT. Translation gives CASSYTNQLQDVYSNQPQHF.

This clonotype was seen a few times. The rearrangement links TRBV4-3 to TRBJ1-2; 8 bases match TRBD1. The germline gives CDR1 LGHNA, CDR2 YSLEER. This CDR3 comprises 16 residues. V shed 0 bases and J 8 bases; nucleotides not matched to a gene: 11. This CDR3 reads CASSQEGFQGARGYTF. DNA of the CDR3: TGCGCCAGCAGCCAAGAAGGGTTCCAGGGGGCGCGAGGCTACACCTTC.

This clonotype was found many times. The J gene is TRBJ1-1, the V gene TRBV20-1; the D gene is possibly TRBD1 (6 bases). The CDR3 sequence is 14 residues long. Germline CDR1 is DFQATT and CDR2 is SNEGSKA (reference sequence). Trimming left V 0 bases short and J 5 bases short, with 13 bases between. As DNA, the CDR3 is TGCAGTGCTAGAGAGGGGGGGCCGAGGACTGAAGCTTTCTTT. It translates to CSAREGGPRTEAFF.

This clonotype was found many times. In DNA form, the CDR3 reads TGCAGCGTCCTAAAGGGCGCGAACACCGGGGAGCTGTTTTTT. It translates to CSVLKGANTGELFF. The rearrangement uses TRBV29-1 and TRBJ2-2; D unresolved. Germline assignment: CDR1 SQVTM and CDR2 ANQGSEA. V lost 6 bases and J 0 bases, leaving 11 bases between the germline ends. The length of the CDR3 is 14 residues.

Many counts were recorded for this clonotype. CDR3 DNA: TGTGCCAGCAGCGCCGGATTGCAAGAGACCCAGTACTTC. It specifies CASSAGLQETQYF. The rearrangement joins TRBV12-3 or TRBV12-4 to TRBJ2-5; no firm D call. This CDR3 has 13 residues. Deletions cut 6 bases from V and 2 bases from J, with 10 bases between.

In regard to this clonotype: A read error may account for a junction end that differs from germline. The rearrangement uses TRBV20-1 and TRBJ1-1; D is undetermined. Germline V gene lookup returns CDR1 DFQATT and CDR2 SNEGSKA (reference sequence). The CDR3 runs to 14 residues. As DNA, the CDR3 is TGCAGTGCTAGATTGGCAGGCCTGAAAACTGAAGCTTTCTTT. It encodes CSARLAGLKTEAFF.

The V gene is TRBV2, the J gene TRBJ1-1; weak D call: TRBD1 (5 bases). V dropped 5 bases and J dropped 5 bases, with 12 bases sitting between them. Looked up from germline, CDR1 is SNHLY and CDR2 is FYNNEI. The CDR3 is made up of 13 amino acids. CDR3 in amino acids: CASSFRAGTEAFF. The CDR3 nucleotides read TGTGCCAGCAGTTTCAGGGCGGGGACTGAAGCTTTCTTT.

V and J are TRBV12-3 or TRBV12-4 and TRBJ2-1; D might be TRBD1 or TRBD2, each matching 5 bases. V lost 1 base and J 10 bases, leaving 23 bases between the germline ends. The CDR3 is 17 amino acids. CDR3 sequence reads: CASSLEVWGSGFLEQFF. The CDR3 bases are TGTGCCAGCAGTTTAGAAGTTTGGGGGTCAGGCTTCCTGGAGCAGTTCTTC.

This clonotype was seen more than once but under ten times. The rearrangement links TRBV9 to TRBJ2-3; 8 positions match TRBD2. Germline V lookup: CDR1 SGDLS, CDR2 YYNGEE. J gave up 0 bases and V 0 bases, and 3 bases lay outside the gene matches. The CDR3 spans 16 residues. As DNA, the CDR3 is TGTGCCAGCAGCGTAGGTCCTAGCGGGAGCACAGATACGCAGTATTTT. Its translation is CASSVGPSGSTDTQYF. The whole variable domain, filled in from reference TRBV9 and TRBJ2-3, reads DSGVTQTPKHLITATGQRVTLRCSPRSGDLSVYWYQQSLDQGLQFLIQYYNGEERAKGNILERFSAQQFPDLHSELNLSSLELGDSALYFCASSVGPSGSTDTQYFGPGTRLTVL.

This clonotype appeared many times. The rearrangement joins TRBV25-1 to TRBJ2-1; 9 bases line up with TRBD1. V lost 4 bases, J lost 4 bases, and 14 bases stayed unmatched. This CDR3 has 18 amino acids. CDR1 and CDR2 from the germline V gene are MGHDK and SYGVNS. Here the CDR3 DNA reads TGTGCCAGCAGTGGGGGGCAGGACAGGGGCGCGCGATACAATGAGCAGTTCTTC. Translating it yields CASSGGQDRGARYNEQFF.

This clonotype has a handful of counts. V usage is TRBV4-2 and J usage is TRBJ2-3, with TRBD1 matching over 8 bases. The CDR3 loop spans 15 amino acids. With V trimmed by 3 bases and J by 1 base, 3 bases remained unmatched. In germline, CDR1 is LGHNA, CDR2 YNFKEQ. CDR3 sequence (DNA): TGTGCCAGCAGCCAGACAGGGGCCGGCACAGATACGCAGTATTTT. The encoded protein is CASSQTGAGTDTQYF.